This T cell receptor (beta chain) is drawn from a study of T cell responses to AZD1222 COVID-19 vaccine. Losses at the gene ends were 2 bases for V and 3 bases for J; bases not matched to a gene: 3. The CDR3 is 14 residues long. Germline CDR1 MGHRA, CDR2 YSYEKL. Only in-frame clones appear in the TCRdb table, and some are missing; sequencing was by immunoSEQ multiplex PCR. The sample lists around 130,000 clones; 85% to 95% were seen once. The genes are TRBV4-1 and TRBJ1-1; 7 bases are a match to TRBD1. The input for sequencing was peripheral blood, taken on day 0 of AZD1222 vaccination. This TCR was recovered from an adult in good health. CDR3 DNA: TGCGCCAGCAGCCAACTAACAGGGGACACTGAAGCTTTCTTT. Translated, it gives CASSQLTGDTEAFF.